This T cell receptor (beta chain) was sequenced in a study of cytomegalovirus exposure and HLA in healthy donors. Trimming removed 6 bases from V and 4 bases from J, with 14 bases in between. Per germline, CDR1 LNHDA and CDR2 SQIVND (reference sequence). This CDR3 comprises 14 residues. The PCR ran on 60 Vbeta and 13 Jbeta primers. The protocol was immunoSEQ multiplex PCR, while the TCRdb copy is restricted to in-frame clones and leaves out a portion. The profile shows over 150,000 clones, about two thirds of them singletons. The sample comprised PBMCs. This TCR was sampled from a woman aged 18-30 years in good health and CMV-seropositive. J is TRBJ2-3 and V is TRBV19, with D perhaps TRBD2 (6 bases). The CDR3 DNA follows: TGTGCCAGTAGAGCGGGTCTTGGCGCAGATACGCAGTATTTT. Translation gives CASRAGLGADTQYF.